The 14 T cell receptor beta chains below come from one sample, sequenced in a study of T-cell reconstitution after alpha-beta-depleted transplantation in children. As it was prepared, the TCRbeta library received unique molecular identifiers. TCRdb fed the PCR reads into MiXCR, producing one record per CDR3 protein. Of roughly 610,000 distinct CDR3 sequences listed, about 10% are singletons. The material sequenced was PBMCs from the stem cell graft donor, taken from the stem cell graft. Receptor source: a human donor who donated a stem cell graft to a child with acute myeloid leukemia.

For the CDR3, the DNA is TGTGCCAGCAGCCCTGGGTCCCTGGGAGATACGCAGTATTTT. This encodes CASSPGSLGDTQYF. The rearrangement links TRBV12-3 or TRBV12-4 to TRBJ2-3; D is ambiguous. V shed 6 bases and J shed 5 bases, with 15 bases lying between them. CDR3 length: 14 amino acids.

This clonotype turned up a few times. V usage is TRBV20-1 and J usage is TRBJ1-2, with 10 bases fitting TRBD1. CDR1 and CDR2 (germline): DFQATT, SNEGSKA (reference sequence). The CDR3 is 14 amino acids. J gave up 3 bases and V 4 bases, and 5 bases lay outside the gene matches. This CDR3 is CSAIAGQGDYGYTF. CDR3 nucleotide sequence: TGCAGTGCTATTGCAGGACAGGGGGACTATGGCTACACCTTC.

This clonotype was counted ten times or more. The V and J genes are TRBV20-1 and TRBJ2-5; 12 positions agree with TRBD2. This CDR3 is 12 amino acids long. CDR1 and CDR2 from the germline V gene are DFQATT and SNEGSKA (reference sequence). The CDR3 sequence: CNLAGGPETQYF. CDR3 bases: TGCAACCTAGCGGGAGGGCCAGAGACCCAGTACTTC.

This clonotype was counted at least ten times. This sequence joins TRBV24-1 and TRBJ2-1; 10 bases map to TRBD1. This CDR3 has 17 residues. The germline V gene encodes CDR1 KGHDR and CDR2 SFDVKD. The V gene end was trimmed by 2 bases and the J gene end by 7 bases; junction bases not matched to a gene: 10. The CDR3, as DNA: TGTGCCACCAGTGATTCGGCGGCGGGACAGGGGTTGAATGAGCAGTTCTTC. This sequence encodes CATSDSAAGQGLNEQFF.

This clonotype has only a few counts. The chain carries TRBV14 and TRBJ2-5; no firm D call. V was cut by 6 bases and J by 5 bases, with 13 bases left in between. Germline CDR1 SGHDN, CDR2 FVKESK. This CDR3 is built from 13 residues. The chain's CDR3 is CASRFDLSETQYF. The CDR3 DNA follows: TGTGCCAGCAGATTTGACTTGTCCGAGACCCAGTACTTC.

This clonotype was counted a few times. The chain has TRBV20-1 and TRBJ2-7, with 7 bases aligning to TRBD1. Germline lookup yields CDR1 DFQATT and CDR2 SNEGSKA (reference sequence). V shed 5 bases, J shed 5 bases, and the junction held 6 bases outside the gene matches. The CDR3 contains 12 residues. CDR3 protein: CSADRALDEQYF. The CDR3 nucleotides read TGCAGTGCTGACAGGGCACTGGACGAGCAGTACTTC.

The rearrangement links TRBV10-3 to TRBJ2-1; 12 positions match TRBD2. V gave up 5 bases and J gave up 3 bases; unmatched junction bases: 8. Germline V gene lookup returns CDR1 ENHRY and CDR2 SYGVKD. The CDR3 extends over 17 amino acids. This CDR3 is CAISTTGLAGIYNEQFF. The CDR3 nucleotides are TGTGCCATCAGTACCACCGGACTAGCGGGGATCTACAATGAGCAGTTCTTC.

In this sample, this clonotype turned up a few times. The chain recombines TRBV6-4 with TRBJ2-1, with D maybe TRBD2 (5 bases). Trimming shortened V by 5 bases and J by 6 bases, and 14 bases separated the two germline ends. This CDR3 has 14 residues. CDR1 and CDR2 from the germline V gene are MRHNA and SNTAGT. The CDR3 loop is CASSPQRASNEQFF. The DNA of the CDR3 is TGTGCCAGCAGTCCCCAGAGGGCTTCCAATGAGCAGTTCTTC.

Concerning this clonotype: The junction does not match germline at one end; this may be a read error. The chain uses TRBV20-1 and TRBJ2-7, with 9 bases that match TRBD2. The germline V gene encodes CDR1 DFQATT and CDR2 SNEGSKA (reference sequence). The CDR3 extends over 15 amino acids. CDR3: CCAGPGLANYYEQYF. The CDR3 nucleotides are TGCTGTGCTGGACCGGGACTAGCAAACTATTACGAGCAGTACTTC.

This chain connects TRBV10-2 to TRBJ2-1; TRBD1 or TRBD2 may be the D gene (6 bases each). CDR1 is WSHSY and CDR2 is SAAADI in the germline V gene. The CDR3 spans 11 residues. V was clipped by 4 bases and J by 14 bases, with 12 bases between them. Here the CDR3 reads CASSVVRGEFF. In DNA, the CDR3 is TGCGCCAGCAGTGTTGTAAGGGGGGAGTTCTTC.

The table lists this clonotype with a few counts. This may be a read error: a much more frequent sequence differs by one nucleotide. This chain connects TRBV9 to TRBJ2-7; D may correspond to TRBD1 or TRBD2 (5 bases each). Germline-derived CDR1 and CDR2 are SGDLS and YYNGEE. This CDR3 is 12 amino acids long. V was cut by 5 bases and J by 2 bases, with 8 bases left in between. CDR3 residues: CASRTAAYEQYF. The CDR3 region has the DNA TGTGCCAGCAGGACAGCGGCCTACGAGCAGTACTTC.

To note about this clonotype: A much larger clone lies a single base off, so this may be a read error. As the CDR3 is not closed by the conserved phenylalanine or tryptophan, this likely results from a read error. This chain uses TRBV7-3 with TRBJ2-1, with TRBD2 as a possible D gene (5 bases). This CDR3 contains 14 residues. Trimming left V 1 base short and J 9 bases short, with 13 bases between. Germline V gene sequence: CDR1 SGHTA, CDR2 FQGTGA. CDR3 in amino acids: CASSLNSPSPEQFL. The CDR3 nucleotides are TGTGCCAGCAGCTTAAATTCCCCTAGCCCTGAGCAGTTCTTG.

In its sample, this clonotype was seen a few times. The V gene is TRBV20-1, the J gene TRBJ1-5; D remains ambiguous. Germline V gene data show CDR1 as DFQATT and CDR2 as SNEGSKA (reference sequence). Trimming took 3 bases from V and 4 from J, leaving 16 bases between them. This CDR3 is 15 amino acids long. The CDR3 DNA follows: TGCAGTGCTAGGGCTGGTATGATAAGTAATCAGCCCCAGCATTTT. This gives the protein CSARAGMISNQPQHF.

This clonotype was recorded a few times. CDR3 sequence: CASKKDRGSAGSSYEQYF. The CDR3 nucleotides are TGTGCCAGCAAAAAGGACAGGGGATCCGCGGGGAGCTCCTACGAGCAGTACTTC. The gene calls are TRBV6-1 and TRBJ2-7; TRBD1 aligns across 9 bases. The length of the CDR3 is 18 residues. CDR1 and CDR2 from the germline V gene are MNHNS and SASEGT. V shed 7 bases and J 0 bases; nucleotides not matched to a gene: 16.